This T cell receptor beta chain is drawn from a study of T cells in Graves' hyperthyroidism and ophthalmopathy. The CDR3 is 16 amino acids. V lost 3 bases and J lost 3; bases outside the gene matches: 4. Germline V gene data show CDR1 as LGHNT and CDR2 as FRNRAP. For Graves' hyperthyroidism to be stable, ophthalmopathy could not progress within 18 months. Patients aged 18 to 65 had newly diagnosed hyperthyroidism that had lasted under 2 months. RNA transcripts provided the source from which TCR beta CDR3 regions were amplified. HTBI primers drove first-round RT-PCR of the TCR CDR3. One entry per CDR3 protein, called by TCRdb with MiXCR from the multiplex PCR reads. The table has some 460,000 distinct CDR3 sequences, about a sixth seen once. The table lists this clonotype with many counts.

The TCR was taken from a woman between 18 and 29 years old with Graves' hyperthyroidism. The rearrangement uses TRBV12-5 and TRBJ2-2; 10 positions match TRBD2. Sequenced sample: blood. Here the CDR3 reads CASGLGLADYTGELFF. The CDR3 DNA reads as TGTGCTAGTGGTTTAGGACTAGCGGATTACACCGGGGAGCTGTTTTTT.